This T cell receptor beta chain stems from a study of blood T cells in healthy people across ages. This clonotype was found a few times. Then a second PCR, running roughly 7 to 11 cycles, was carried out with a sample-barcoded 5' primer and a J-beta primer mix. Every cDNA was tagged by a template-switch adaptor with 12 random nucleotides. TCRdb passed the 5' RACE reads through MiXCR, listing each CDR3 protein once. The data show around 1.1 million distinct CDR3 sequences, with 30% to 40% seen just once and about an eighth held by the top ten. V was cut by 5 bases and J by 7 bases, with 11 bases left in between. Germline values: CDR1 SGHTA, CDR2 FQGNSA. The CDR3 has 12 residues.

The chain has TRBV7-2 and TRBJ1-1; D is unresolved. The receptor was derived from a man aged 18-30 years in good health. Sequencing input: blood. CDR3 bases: TGTGCCAGCAGCCTATCTATCGGTGAAGCTTTCTTT. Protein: CASSLSIGEAFF.